This T cell receptor beta chain emerged from a study of tumor-infiltrating lymphocytes in oesophageal squamous cell carcinoma. The V gene's germline CDR1 is LNHDA and CDR2 SQIVND (reference sequence). The CDR3 consists of 12 residues. This clonotype was detected many times. TCRdb redid the calling of the PCR reads with MiXCR, one entry per CDR3 protein. The data show 20,000 to 25,000 distinct CDR3 sequences, about 34% seen once. Sequencing input: esophageal tumor tissue. The TCR originated in a male donor with esophageal squamous cell carcinoma. This chain uses TRBV19 with TRBJ2-5, with 8 bases that match TRBD2. The DNA end favors TRBJ2-1, so the J call may be wrong. CDR3 in DNA: TGTGCCAGTAGTTCAGGACTAGCAAGGCAGTTCTTC. It translates to CASSSGLARQFF.